This T cell receptor (beta chain) was captured in a study of a mutant IDH1 vaccine in newly diagnosed glioma. Time point of the sample: baseline, week 1 (first vaccination visit). Documented treatment: pre-vaccination baseline after standard-of-care therapy. V was trimmed by 0 bases and J by 3 bases, leaving 9 bases between them. CDR1 SEHNR and CDR2 FQNEAQ come from the germline V gene (reference sequence). The CDR3 length is 14 residues. Sequencing used immunoSEQ multiplex PCR; TCRdb keeps in-frame clones, though not all of them. The sample carries about 92,000 clones, 83% recorded once. This receptor was taken from a woman aged 50 to 60 with glioma. The genes are TRBV7-9 and TRBJ2-7; D perhaps matches TRBD2 (5 bases). The source material was PBMCs, sampled from a glioma patient treated with radiotherapy, temozolomide or both. The CDR3 DNA reads TGTGCCAGCAGCTTAGCGGCCGAGGGCTACGAGCAGTACTTC. Amino acid sequence: CASSLAAEGYEQYF.